The 10 T cell receptor beta chains reported below all come from one sample, sequenced in a study of blood T cell repertoires in COVID-19. Measured with immunoSEQ multiplex PCR; TCRdb has only the in-frame clones, and not every one. The sample carries more than 250,000 clones, approximately 84% recorded once. Sequences were obtained from peripheral blood. Every receptor here comes from a woman aged 25 to 39 who had recovered from COVID-19.

The rearrangement links TRBV15 to TRBJ2-3, with D possibly TRBD1 on 6 matching bases. Trimming removed 5 bases from V and 5 bases from J, with 14 bases in between. CDR3 size: 14 residues. Germline assignment: CDR1 LNHNV and CDR2 YYDKDF (reference sequence). CDR3 DNA: TGTGCCACCAGCGGCGCCAGGGGTCGAGATACGCAGTATTTT. Translating gives CATSGARGRDTQYF. Filled out from reference TRBV15 and TRBJ2-3, the complete variable domain reads DAMVIQNPRYQVTQFGKPVTLSCSQTLNHNVMYWYQQKSSQAPKLLFHYYDKDFNNEADTPDNFQSRRPNTSFCFLDIRSPGLGDTAMYLCATSGARGRDTQYFGPGTRLTVL.

The chain has TRBV6-5 and TRBJ1-4; 8 bases are shared with TRBD1. J gave up 9 bases and V 4 bases, and 13 bases lay outside the gene matches. The CDR3 is made up of 16 amino acids. Germline CDR1 and CDR2: MNHEY and SVGAGI. CDR3: CASSWTIGQGLQKLFF. In nucleotides, the CDR3 is TGTGCCAGCAGTTGGACGATAGGACAGGGTTTGCAAAAACTGTTTTTT.

The J gene is TRBJ2-3, the V gene TRBV27; 9 nucleotides line up with TRBD1. Germline assignment: CDR1 MNHEY and CDR2 SMNVEV (reference sequence). V dropped 3 bases and J dropped 1; count of bases not matched to a gene: 2. This CDR3 comprises 15 residues. DNA of the CDR3: TGTGCCAGCAGTTTTAGGACAGGGGGCACAGATACGCAGTATTTT. As protein: CASSFRTGGTDTQYF.

V is TRBV5-1 and J is TRBJ2-7, with 7 nucleotides matching TRBD1. V lost 1 base and J lost 9; bases outside the gene matches: 13. The CDR3 has 15 amino acids. Germline CDR1 and CDR2: SGHRS and YFSETQ. The CDR3 region is CASSLTGTAPRMQYF. The CDR3 DNA reads as TGCGCCAGCAGCTTGACCGGGACAGCCCCTCGGATGCAGTACTTC.

The V gene is TRBV6-5, the J gene TRBJ2-7, with 14 bases that match TRBD2. Unmatched junction bases numbered 2, after V lost 7 bases and J lost 3 bases. The germline V gene has CDR1 MNHEY and CDR2 SVGAGI. The CDR3 sequence is 14 residues long. Here the CDR3 reads CASKGTSGSYEQYF. CDR3 nucleotide sequence: TGTGCCAGCAAGGGGACTAGCGGGAGCTACGAGCAGTACTTC.

The J gene is TRBJ1-6, the V gene TRBV5-1, with D unclear. The CDR3 loop spans 16 amino acids. Trimming pared 0 bases from V and 0 bases from J, leaving 7 bases between. CDR1 is SGHRS and CDR2 is YFSETQ in the germline V gene. CDR3 sequence reads: CASSLDRSSYNSPLHF. CDR3 DNA sequence: TGCGCCAGCAGCTTGGACCGGAGCTCCTATAATTCACCCCTCCACTTT.

The gene calls are TRBV3-1 (or the pseudogene TRBV3-2) and TRBJ1-4; D gene uncertain. Germline-derived CDR1 and CDR2 are LGHDT and YNNKEL (reference sequence). Trimming pared 1 base from V and 8 bases from J, leaving 14 bases between. The CDR3 sequence is 15 residues long. The CDR3 nucleotides read TGTGCCAGCAGCCAAGTTCCAGGAGGTAAAGAAAAACTGTTTTTT. Residues: CASSQVPGGKEKLFF.

In nucleotides, the CDR3 is TGTGCCAGTAGTATAGAGACTAGCGGTTACAATGAGCAGTTCTTC. Residues: CASSIETSGYNEQFF. The chain recombines TRBV19 with TRBJ2-1; the match to TRBD2 covers 9 bases. Germline V gene data show CDR1 as LNHDA and CDR2 as SQIVND (reference sequence). J was trimmed by 4 bases and V by 0 bases; bases with no gene match: 1. This CDR3 spans 15 amino acids.

Here the CDR3 DNA reads TGTGCCAGCAGGCGGGACAGTACTAACTATGGCTACACCTTC. As protein: CASRRDSTNYGYTF. The gene calls are TRBV2 and TRBJ1-2; 7 bases match TRBD1. Germline V gene sequence: CDR1 SNHLY, CDR2 FYNNEI. Germline trimming cut 6 bases from V and 0 bases from J; bases unmatched to any gene: 4. The CDR3 extends over 14 amino acids.

This clone was observed a single time. V gene TRBV27 combines with J gene TRBJ2-7; D may be TRBD1 (6 bases). Trimming stripped 8 bases from V and 4 bases from J, with 15 bases between. Germline V gene data show CDR1 as MNHEY and CDR2 as SMNVEV (reference sequence). This CDR3 comprises 13 residues. The CDR3 region has the DNA TGTGCCAGCGCGTACAGGGCACGGTACGAGCAGTACTTC. It codes for CASAYRARYEQYF.